This is a list of T cell receptor beta chains from one sample in a study of T cells in Graves' hyperthyroidism and ophthalmopathy. TCRdb called the multiplex PCR reads again in MiXCR, with one record for every CDR3 protein. In the table there are roughly 750,000 distinct CDR3 sequences, approximately 16% of which are singletons. Sample: blood. These receptor sequences come from a man aged 18 to 35 with Graves' hyperthyroidism. The CDR3 runs from the conserved cysteine through the conserved F or W. Fields, in order: D gene, clone size, J gene, V gene, CDR3 DNA, CDR3 protein. The D gene is left open where the match is weak. Size tells how often a clone was seen (once, few, many) or the class of an expanded clone, and some rows leave it out.

D: NA; size: many; J: TRBJ2-3; V: TRBV6-1; DNA: TGTGCCAGCACGGCACTAGCTCAAACAGATACGCAGTATTTT; CDR3: CASTALAQTDTQYF
D: NA; size: many; J: TRBJ2-5; V: TRBV2; DNA: TGTGCCAGCAGTGAAGGCAAGGCTTTCCAAGAGACCCAGTACTTC; CDR3: CASSEGKAFQETQYF
D: TRBD1; size: NA; J: TRBJ2-7; V: TRBV28; DNA: TGTGCCAGCAGTGCCGACAGGGGGGTACCCCACGAGCAGTACTTC; CDR3: CASSADRGVPHEQYF
D: NA; size: many; J: TRBJ2-5; V: TRBV28; DNA: TGTGCCAGCAGCTTTAGTTTTGGGGGAGTTCGGTCTGTAGAGACCCAGTACTTC; CDR3: CASSFSFGGVRSVETQYF
D: NA; size: NA; J: TRBJ1-5; V: TRBV29-1; DNA: TGCAGCGTTGGTGGCGTTGGGGAGCCCCAGCATTTT; CDR3: CSVGGVGEPQHF
D: NA; size: few; J: TRBJ1-6; V: TRBV27; DNA: TGTGCCAGCAGTTTAGGGTGGTCCTATAATTCACCCCTCCACTTT; CDR3: CASSLGWSYNSPLHF
D: NA; size: few; J: TRBJ1-5; V: TRBV5-8; DNA: TGTGCCAGCAGCCCCTCCATTTCCAATCAGCCCCAGCATTTT; CDR3: CASSPSISNQPQHF
D: NA; size: many; J: TRBJ2-3; V: TRBV20-1; DNA: TGCAGTGCTAGGAGGGGCGGCCCCACAGATACGCAGTATTTT; CDR3: CSARRGGPTDTQYF
D: NA; size: many; J: TRBJ1-1; V: TRBV6-1; DNA: TGTGCCAGCAGTGAGTATGGACGGTTGATGAACACTGAAGCTTTCTTT; CDR3: CASSEYGRLMNTEAFF
D: TRBD2; size: NA; J: TRBJ2-5; V: TRBV19; DNA: TGTGCCAGTAGTCCCGGACTAGCGGGATGGGAGACCCAGTACTTC; CDR3: CASSPGLAGWETQYF
D: NA; size: many; J: TRBJ2-1; V: TRBV18; DNA: TGTGCCAGCTCACCACTACCGGGACTTCAGTTCTTC; CDR3: CASSPLPGLQFF
D: NA; size: many; J: TRBJ1-5; V: TRBV2; DNA: TGTGCCAGCAGTGAAGCTTCAGGGTCACAGCCCCAGCATTTT; CDR3: CASSEASGSQPQHF
D: TRBD1; size: few; J: TRBJ2-7; V: TRBV12-3/TRBV12-4; DNA: TGCGCCGGCAGTTTCGGCAGGGGGCCCCACGAGCAGTACTTC; CDR3: CAGSFGRGPHEQYF
D: NA; size: few; J: TRBJ1-6; V: TRBV27; DNA: TGTGCCAGCAGTTTAGATGACCTTTCACCCCTCCACTTT; CDR3: CASSLDDLSPLHF
D: TRBD1; size: NA; J: TRBJ1-2; V: TRBV19; DNA: TGTGCCACCAATTTCGACAGGGGAGCTAACTATGGCTACACCTTC; CDR3: CATNFDRGANYGYTF
D: NA; size: NA; J: TRBJ2-1; V: TRBV20-1; DNA: TGCAGGTCCTCAGAACCGTCCTACAATGAGCAGTTCTTC; CDR3: CRSSEPSYNEQFF
D: NA; size: many; J: TRBJ2-1; V: TRBV6-1; DNA: TGTGCCAGCAGTGAAGTGGGAGGCAGGGGAGATGAGCAGTTCTTC; CDR3: CASSEVGGRGDEQFF
D: NA; size: NA; J: TRBJ2-1; V: TRBV4-1; DNA: TGCGCCAGCAGCCATCCCCGGGGCCTAAGGAACAATGAGCAGTTCTTC; CDR3: CASSHPRGLRNNEQFF
D: NA; size: few; J: TRBJ2-2; V: TRBV13; DNA: TGTGCCAGCACCAAGTGGGGGCCCGGGGAGCTGTTTTTT; CDR3: CASTKWGPGELFF
D: NA; size: few; J: TRBJ2-1; V: TRBV7-9; DNA: TGTGCCAGCAGCGGGGACATCTCCTACAATGAGCAGTTCTTC; CDR3: CASSGDISYNEQFF
D: NA; size: many; J: TRBJ2-7; V: TRBV3-1; DNA: TGTGCCAGCAGCCGGCGACTGGCCTACGAGCAGTACTTC; CDR3: CASSRRLAYEQYF
D: TRBD2; size: many; J: TRBJ2-5; V: TRBV10-3; DNA: TGTGCCATCAGTGAGTCAGGACTAGCCCAAGAGACCCAGTACTTC; CDR3: CAISESGLAQETQYF
D: NA; size: few; J: TRBJ2-1; V: TRBV4-2; DNA: TGTGCCAGCAGTGCCGGGGCGGGTGAGCAGTTCTTC; CDR3: CASSAGAGEQFF
D: TRBD1; size: NA; J: TRBJ1-1; V: TRBV28; DNA: TGTGCCAGCAGCCGTTCCGGGACAGGGTTCCCATACACTGAAGCTTTCTTT; CDR3: CASSRSGTGFPYTEAFF
D: NA; size: few; J: TRBJ2-3; V: TRBV25-1; DNA: TGTGCCAGCAGTGAACTAGCGGTAGGGGGAGATACGCAGTATTTT; CDR3: CASSELAVGGDTQYF
D: NA; size: many; J: TRBJ2-7; V: TRBV7-8; DNA: TGTGCCAGCAGCTTAGCGCAACCTTGGCGCGTTTTGCCCTACGAGCAGTACTTC; CDR3: CASSLAQPWRVLPYEQYF
D: TRBD2; size: NA; J: TRBJ2-1; V: TRBV5-1; DNA: TGCGCCAGCAGCTTCCCACGACTAGCGGGACAAAGCGATGAGCAGTTCTTC; CDR3: CASSFPRLAGQSDEQFF
D: TRBD1; size: NA; J: TRBJ1-5; V: TRBV7-9; DNA: TGTGCCAGCAGCCGTGAGACAGGGCGTAGCAATCAGCCCCAGCATTTT; CDR3: CASSRETGRSNQPQHF
D: NA; size: once; J: TRBJ1-2; V: TRBV27; DNA: TGTGCCAGCAGGGACGGGACCGGCTACACCTTC; CDR3: CASRDGTGYTF
D: NA; size: few; J: TRBJ1-1; V: TRBV5-1; DNA: TGCGCCAGCAGCGCCGCGGGCTCTGGCACTGAAGCTTTCTTT; CDR3: CASSAAGSGTEAFF
D: NA; size: many; J: TRBJ2-7; V: TRBV6-2/TRBV6-3; DNA: TGTGCCAGCAGTTTGGGGCACACCTGGTATAGCGAGCAGTACTTC; CDR3: CASSLGHTWYSEQYF
D: TRBD2; size: many; J: TRBJ2-7; V: TRBV20-1; DNA: TGCAGTGCCTCCAAGAGCGGGAGAATGTACGAGCAGTACTTC; CDR3: CSASKSGRMYEQYF
D: TRBD1; size: NA; J: TRBJ2-7; V: TRBV6-1; DNA: TGTGCCAGCAGTGAAGCGCTTAGGACAGGAGCTCTCGAGCAGTACTTC; CDR3: CASSEALRTGALEQYF
D: TRBD1; size: NA; J: TRBJ1-6; V: TRBV7-9; DNA: TGTGCCAGCAGCCTATTACAGGGGGATTCACCCCTCCACTTT; CDR3: CASSLLQGDSPLHF
D: TRBD2; size: many; J: TRBJ2-3; V: TRBV20-1; DNA: TGCAGTGCTAGGCTGAGACTAGCGGAACTCACAGATACGCAGTATTTT; CDR3: CSARLRLAELTDTQYF
D: NA; size: few; J: TRBJ1-1; V: TRBV30; DNA: TGTGCCTGGAGCCAGCAGAACACTGAAGCTTTCTTT; CDR3: CAWSQQNTEAFF
D: NA; size: NA; J: TRBJ1-1; V: TRBV18; DNA: TGTGCCAGCTCACCGGGGGTGGTGAACACTGAAGCTTTCTTT; CDR3: CASSPGVVNTEAFF
D: NA; size: few; J: TRBJ1-1; V: TRBV2; DNA: TGTGCCAGCAGTGATTTCCGGGTGGGGGACACTGAAGCTTTCTTT; CDR3: CASSDFRVGDTEAFF
D: TRBD2; size: NA; J: TRBJ2-3; V: TRBV20-1; DNA: TGCAGTGCCCGGAGCGGGAAGGTCGGCACAGATACGCAGTATTTT; CDR3: CSARSGKVGTDTQYF
D: NA; size: NA; J: TRBJ2-3; V: TRBV28; DNA: TGTGCCAGCAGCCGACTTAAGAGTTCTTTGGAAACAGATACGCAGTATTTT; CDR3: CASSRLKSSLETDTQYF
D: NA; size: many; J: TRBJ1-5; V: TRBV6-5; DNA: TGTGCCAGCAGTTACTCAACAGGGATCAATCAGCCCCAGCATTTT; CDR3: CASSYSTGINQPQHF
D: TRBD2; size: NA; J: TRBJ2-1; V: TRBV12-3/TRBV12-4; DNA: TGTGCCAGCAGTTTGGGACTAGCGGTCAGGAATGAGCAGTTCTTC; CDR3: CASSLGLAVRNEQFF
D: NA; size: NA; J: TRBJ1-1; V: TRBV29-1; DNA: TGCAGCGTCTACACGGCTGAAGCTTTCTTT; CDR3: CSVYTAEAFF
D: NA; size: many; J: TRBJ2-3; V: TRBV12-3/TRBV12-4; DNA: TGTGCCAGCAGCCCAGGGTCGGGCCCTAGCACAGATACGCAGTATTTT; CDR3: CASSPGSGPSTDTQYF
D: NA; size: NA; J: TRBJ1-5; V: TRBV9; DNA: TGTGCCAGCAGCGTAGGATATTCGCTCAATCAGCCCCAGCATTTT; CDR3: CASSVGYSLNQPQHF
D: TRBD1; size: many; J: TRBJ2-2; V: TRBV7-3; DNA: TGTGCCAGCAGCCTCCTGGACAGGGGAAGCACCGGGGAGCTGTTTTTT; CDR3: CASSLLDRGSTGELFF